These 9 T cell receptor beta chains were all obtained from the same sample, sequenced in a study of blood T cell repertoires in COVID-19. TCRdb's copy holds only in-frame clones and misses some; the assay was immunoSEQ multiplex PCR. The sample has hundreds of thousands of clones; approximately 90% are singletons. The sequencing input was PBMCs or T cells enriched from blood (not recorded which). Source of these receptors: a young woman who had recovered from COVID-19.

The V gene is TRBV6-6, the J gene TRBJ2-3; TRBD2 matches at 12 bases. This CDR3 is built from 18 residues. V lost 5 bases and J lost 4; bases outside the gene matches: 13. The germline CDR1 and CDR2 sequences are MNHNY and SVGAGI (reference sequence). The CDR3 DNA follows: TGTGCCAGCAGTCCCACTGGGCCTCTAGCGGGAGGGCCAGATACGCAGTATTTT. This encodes CASSPTGPLAGGPDTQYF.

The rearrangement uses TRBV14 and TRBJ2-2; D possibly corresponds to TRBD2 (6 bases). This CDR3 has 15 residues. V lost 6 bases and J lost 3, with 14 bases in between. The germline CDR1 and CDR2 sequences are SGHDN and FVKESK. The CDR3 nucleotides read TGTGCCAGCAGGATCGGCGGGATCGACACCGGGGAGCTGTTTTTT. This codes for CASRIGGIDTGELFF.

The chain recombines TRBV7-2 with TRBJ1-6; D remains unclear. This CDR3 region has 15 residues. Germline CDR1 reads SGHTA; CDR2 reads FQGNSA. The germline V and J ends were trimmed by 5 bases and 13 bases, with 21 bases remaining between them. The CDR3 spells CASSPGFGGQGPLHF. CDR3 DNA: TGTGCCAGCAGCCCTGGGTTTGGCGGGCAAGGTCCCCTCCACTTT. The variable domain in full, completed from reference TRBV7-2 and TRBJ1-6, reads GAGVSQSPSNKVTEKGKDVELRCDPISGHTALYWYRQSLGQGLEFLIYFQGNSAPDKSGLPSDRFSAERTGGSVSTLTIQRTQQEDSAVYLCASSPGFGGQGPLHFGNGTRLTVT.

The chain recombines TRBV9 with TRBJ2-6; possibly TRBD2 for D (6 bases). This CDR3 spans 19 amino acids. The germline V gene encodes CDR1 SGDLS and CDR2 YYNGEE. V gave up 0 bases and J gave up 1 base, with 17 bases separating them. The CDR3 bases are TGTGCCAGCAGCGTAGGAGGGAGGAAGGAACTATCTGGGGCCAACGTCCTGACTTTC. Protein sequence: CASSVGGRKELSGANVLTF.

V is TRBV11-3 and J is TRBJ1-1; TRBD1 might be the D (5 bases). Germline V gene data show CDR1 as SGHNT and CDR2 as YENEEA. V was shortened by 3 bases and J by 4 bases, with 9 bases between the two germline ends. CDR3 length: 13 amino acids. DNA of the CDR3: TGTGCCAGCAGCTTTGGCAGGGCCACTGAAGCTTTCTTT. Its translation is CASSFGRATEAFF.

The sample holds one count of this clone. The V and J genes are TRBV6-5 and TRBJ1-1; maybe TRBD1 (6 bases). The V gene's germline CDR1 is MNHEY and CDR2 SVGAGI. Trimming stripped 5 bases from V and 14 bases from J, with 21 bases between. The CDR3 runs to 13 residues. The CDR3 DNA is TGTGCCAGCAGTCGTGCGGGGGGCGGCATTTGCTTCTTT. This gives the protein CASSRAGGGICFF.

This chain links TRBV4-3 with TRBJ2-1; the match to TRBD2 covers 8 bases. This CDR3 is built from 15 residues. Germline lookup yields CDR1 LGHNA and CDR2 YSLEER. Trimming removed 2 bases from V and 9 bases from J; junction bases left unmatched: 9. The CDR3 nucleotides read TGCGCCAGCAGCCAACAGCGGGAGTATCAGGGTGAGCAGTTCTTC. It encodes CASSQQREYQGEQFF.

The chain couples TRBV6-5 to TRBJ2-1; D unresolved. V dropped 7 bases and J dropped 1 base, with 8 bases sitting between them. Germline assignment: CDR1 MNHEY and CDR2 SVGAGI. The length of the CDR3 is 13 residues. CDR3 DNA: TGTGCCAGCACTAGGAGTTCCTACAATGAGCAGTTCTTC. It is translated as CASTRSSYNEQFF.

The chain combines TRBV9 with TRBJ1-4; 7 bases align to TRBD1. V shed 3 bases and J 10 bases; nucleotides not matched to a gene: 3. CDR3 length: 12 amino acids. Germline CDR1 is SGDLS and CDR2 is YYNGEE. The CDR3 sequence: CASSDYRGKLFF. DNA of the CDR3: TGTGCCAGCAGCGACTACAGGGGAAAACTGTTTTTT.